A selection of T cell receptor beta chains follows, all from one sample in a study of blood T cell repertoires in COVID-19. TCRdb's table, derived via immunoSEQ multiplex PCR, lists solely in-frame clones and lacks some. The sample comprises 25,000 or so clones, roughly four fifths of which are singletons, and 24% rests with the top ten. Sequencing used peripheral blood. The receptors were sampled from a human donor in a cohort sampled during active COVID-19. Each CDR3 is given with its conserved first and last residue. Each record gives: V gene, clone size, J gene, D gene, CDR3 protein, CDR3 DNA. A D gene is named only where the DNA matches it firmly. Size is omitted from some rows. Given values are once, few, many or a class for expanded clones.

v_gene: TRBV9; abundance: -; j_gene: TRBJ2-2; d_gene: TRBD1; CDR3aa: CASSAQTGGNTGELFF; CDR3nt: TGTGCCAGCAGCGCTCAGACAGGGGGGAACACCGGGGAGCTGTTTTTT
v_gene: TRBV29-1; abundance: -; j_gene: TRBJ2-2; d_gene: -; CDR3aa: CSVSGHTGELFF; CDR3nt: TGCAGCGTTTCTGGACATACCGGGGAGCTGTTTTTT
v_gene: TRBV5-1; abundance: -; j_gene: TRBJ1-1; d_gene: -; CDR3aa: CASSSTGGRMNTEAFF; CDR3nt: TGCGCCAGCAGCTCCACCGGGGGGCGCATGAACACTGAAGCTTTCTTT
v_gene: TRBV18; abundance: -; j_gene: TRBJ2-4; d_gene: TRBD2; CDR3aa: CASSPPQGLAGPSGKNIQYF; CDR3nt: TGTGCCAGCTCACCACCCCAAGGACTAGCGGGTCCCTCGGGCAAAAACATTCAGTACTTC
v_gene: TRBV11-2; abundance: few; j_gene: TRBJ2-1; d_gene: TRBD2; CDR3aa: CASSLVGSGGYNEQFF; CDR3nt: TGTGCCAGCAGCTTAGTGGGTAGCGGGGGCTACAATGAGCAGTTCTTC
v_gene: TRBV18; abundance: once; j_gene: TRBJ2-5; d_gene: -; CDR3aa: CASSPARDSRGETQYF; CDR3nt: TGTGCCAGCTCACCAGCCCGGGACTCTAGGGGAGAGACCCAGTACTTC
v_gene: TRBV6-4; abundance: -; j_gene: TRBJ2-2; d_gene: TRBD1; CDR3aa: CASSDTRTGESGELFF; CDR3nt: TGTGCCAGCAGTGACACCCGCACAGGGGAGTCCGGGGAGCTGTTTTTT
v_gene: TRBV29-1; abundance: -; j_gene: TRBJ2-7; d_gene: -; CDR3aa: CSAFGGDSSYEQYF; CDR3nt: TGCAGCGCATTCGGGGGGGACAGCTCCTACGAGCAGTACTTC
v_gene: TRBV18; abundance: -; j_gene: TRBJ1-3; d_gene: -; CDR3aa: CASSPPGLNSGNTIYF; CDR3nt: TGTGCCAGCTCACCTCCGGGACTGAACTCTGGAAACACCATATATTTT
v_gene: TRBV5-5; abundance: -; j_gene: TRBJ2-1; d_gene: TRBD1; CDR3aa: CASSPPDRGLRNEQFF; CDR3nt: TGTGCCAGCAGCCCGCCGGACAGGGGGCTTAGGAATGAGCAGTTCTTC
v_gene: TRBV6-5; abundance: few; j_gene: TRBJ2-5; d_gene: TRBD1; CDR3aa: CASVGQQQETQYF; CDR3nt: TGTGCCAGCGTGGGACAGCAGCAAGAGACCCAGTACTTC
v_gene: TRBV5-1; abundance: -; j_gene: TRBJ2-7; d_gene: TRBD1; CDR3aa: CASSWGEAGGAGMYEQYF; CDR3nt: TGCGCCAGCAGCTGGGGCGAAGCAGGGGGCGCTGGTATGTACGAGCAGTACTTC
v_gene: TRBV6-5; abundance: -; j_gene: TRBJ1-6; d_gene: TRBD1; CDR3aa: CASSSHRDRRGSPLHF; CDR3nt: TGTGCCAGCAGTTCGCATAGGGACAGGAGGGGTTCACCCCTCCACTTT
v_gene: TRBV5-1; abundance: -; j_gene: TRBJ2-3; d_gene: TRBD2; CDR3aa: CASSLVAGGTDTQYF; CDR3nt: TGCGCCAGCAGCTTGGTGGCGGGGGGCACAGATACGCAGTATTTT
v_gene: TRBV5-6; abundance: -; j_gene: TRBJ1-4; d_gene: TRBD1; CDR3aa: CASTETGREKLFF; CDR3nt: TGTGCCAGCACCGAGACAGGGCGGGAAAAACTGTTTTTT
v_gene: TRBV10-3; abundance: -; j_gene: TRBJ2-5; d_gene: -; CDR3aa: CAISVVRPRRNPSGKKETQYF; CDR3nt: TGTGCCATCAGTGTGGTTAGACCTCGTCGAAATCCTTCGGGGAAAAAAGAGACCCAGTACTTC
v_gene: TRBV7-2; abundance: -; j_gene: TRBJ1-4; d_gene: -; CDR3aa: CASSLRGAAGEGSNEKLFF; CDR3nt: TGTGCCAGCAGCTTAAGAGGGGCAGCAGGGGAGGGGTCTAATGAAAAACTGTTTTTT
v_gene: TRBV9; abundance: -; j_gene: TRBJ2-5; d_gene: -; CDR3aa: CASSVEGGTFIPETQYF; CDR3nt: TGTGCCAGCAGTGTAGAAGGTGGGACTTTTATTCCGGAGACCCAGTACTTC
v_gene: TRBV7-9; abundance: -; j_gene: TRBJ1-5; d_gene: TRBD1; CDR3aa: CASSKTGYSNQPQHF; CDR3nt: TGTGCCAGCAGCAAGACAGGGTATAGCAATCAGCCCCAGCATTTT
v_gene: TRBV15; abundance: once; j_gene: TRBJ1-5; d_gene: -; CDR3aa: CATSRGTGQPQHF; CDR3nt: TGTGCCACCAGCAGAGGAACGGGTCAGCCCCAGCATTTT
v_gene: TRBV28; abundance: -; j_gene: TRBJ1-1; d_gene: TRBD1; CDR3aa: CATIVGGAGTEAFF; CDR3nt: TGTGCCACCATCGTAGGGGGCGCGGGCACTGAAGCTTTCTTT
v_gene: TRBV12-3/TRBV12-4; abundance: -; j_gene: TRBJ2-7; d_gene: -; CDR3aa: CASSLLGVEQYF; CDR3nt: TGTGCCAGCAGTTTGTTGGGAGTCGAGCAGTACTTC
v_gene: TRBV3-1/TRBV3-2; abundance: once; j_gene: TRBJ2-3; d_gene: TRBD2; CDR3aa: CASSPRLAVSDTQYF; CDR3nt: TGTGCCAGCAGCCCCCGCCTAGCGGTTTCAGATACGCAGTATTTT
v_gene: TRBV27; abundance: -; j_gene: TRBJ2-5; d_gene: TRBD2; CDR3aa: CASSSGGRYQETQYF; CDR3nt: TGTGCCAGCAGTTCTGGCGGGAGGTACCAAGAGACCCAGTACTTC
v_gene: TRBV7-6; abundance: -; j_gene: TRBJ2-2; d_gene: TRBD1; CDR3aa: CASSVSPGQANTGELFF; CDR3nt: TGTGCCAGCAGCGTCAGTCCGGGACAGGCGAACACCGGGGAGCTGTTTTTT
v_gene: TRBV7-9; abundance: -; j_gene: TRBJ2-5; d_gene: TRBD1; CDR3aa: CASSLGSGTGGLETQYF; CDR3nt: TGTGCCAGCAGCTTAGGCTCCGGGACAGGGGGGTTAGAGACCCAGTACTTC
v_gene: TRBV4-2; abundance: -; j_gene: TRBJ1-1; d_gene: -; CDR3aa: CASSPDSKNTEAFF; CDR3nt: TGTGCCAGCAGCCCCGACAGCAAGAACACTGAAGCTTTCTTT